Following are 6 T cell receptor beta chains from one sample sequenced in a study of regulatory T cells in long-lasting Graves disease (dated by TCRdb to the early 2020s). Sample time point, as interpreted from the label and publication: newly diagnosed GD, antithyroid drugs for less than 3 months. For both TCR sequencing and RNA sequencing, RNA was extracted from PBMCs using TRIzol. Library method: multiplex PCR. These reads were obtained on an Illumina HiSeq 4000. iRepertoire HTBI primers and Arm-PCR amplification of CDR3 regions were used to construct TCR beta libraries. Through fastp at Q25 and MiXCR, TCRdb rebuilt clones from the public reads, retaining in-frame beta chains. Identical CDR3 proteins give one entry, which carries the most common genes and DNA. The sample table shows 400,000 to 450,000 distinct CDR3 sequences, and about 15% are seen once. 16% of the sample belongs to the ten largest clones.

These data also featured in a second study, about T cells in Graves' hyperthyroidism and ophthalmopathy.

The sequencing here drew on peripheral blood mononuclear cells (PBMCs), taken at new diagnosis, from a patient treated with antithyroid drugs. These receptors were obtained from a woman in her thirties with Graves disease. Donor details come from another sample of the same person, matched by shared clones.

Only a few counts were recorded for this clonotype. The V and J genes are TRBV20-1 and TRBJ1-2, with D perhaps matching TRBD1 (5 bases). CDR3 size: 16 residues. Trimming removed 1 base from V and 7 bases from J, with 22 bases in between. Looked up from germline, CDR1 is DFQATT and CDR2 is SNEGSKA (reference sequence). In DNA, the CDR3 is TGCAGTGCTAGAGCCTGGTCCGCAGACGGGACTATTGGCTACACCTTC. Its protein is CSARAWSADGTIGYTF.

The rearrangement joins TRBV19 to TRBJ1-1; a possible D gene is TRBD1 (5 bases). The length of the CDR3 is 13 residues. Trimming left V 0 bases short and J 5 bases short, with 7 bases between. Germline V CDR1 and CDR2: LNHDA, SQIVND (reference sequence). The CDR3 here is CASSIDAGTEAFF. The CDR3, as DNA: TGTGCCAGTAGTATAGATGCAGGGACTGAAGCTTTCTTT.

This clonotype was found many times. Written as DNA, the CDR3 is TGCGCCAGCAGCTTGGCGCTAGCCAAAAACATTCAGTACTTC. Translating gives CASSLALAKNIQYF. The V call is TRBV5-1, the J call TRBJ2-4; no reliable D call. Looked up from germline, CDR1 is SGHRS and CDR2 is YFSETQ. CDR3 length equals 14 residues. V was trimmed by 0 bases and J by 0 bases, leaving 4 bases between them.

Note on this clonotype: This may come from a read error, since a much larger clone is one base off. The rearrangement joins TRBV30 to TRBJ2-3, with 8 bases lining up with TRBD2. The assigned J gene may be wrong: the sequence end matches TRBJ2-5 better. This CDR3 comprises 12 residues. The germline gives CDR1 GTSNPN, CDR2 SVGIG (reference sequence). This CDR3 is CVWKRGGETQYF. CDR3 in DNA: TGTGTCTGGAAACGGGGGGGAGAGACCCAGTACTTC.

This clonotype appeared many times. The chain combines TRBV7-7 with TRBJ2-2; D remains ambiguous. From germline, CDR1 is SSHAT and CDR2 FNYEAQ (reference sequence). V was trimmed by 5 bases and J by 2 bases, leaving 15 bases between them. The CDR3 has 16 amino acids. In nucleotides, the CDR3 is TGTGCCAGCAGCCGAAATGTGGCGGCCAACACCGGGGAGCTGTTTTTT. Encoded protein: CASSRNVAANTGELFF. The variable domain in full, completed from reference TRBV7-7 and TRBJ2-2, reads GAGVSQSPRYKVTKRGQDVTLRCDPISSHATLYWYQQALGQGPEFLTYFNYEAQPDKSGLPSDRFSAERPEGSISTLTIQRTEQRDSAMYRCASSRNVAANTGELFFGEGSRLTVL.

The chain recombines TRBV7-9 with TRBJ2-1; TRBD2 agrees at 11 bases. CDR1 is SEHNR and CDR2 is FQNEAQ in the germline V gene (reference sequence). CDR3 size: 16 residues. Trimming cost V 5 bases and J 3 bases; bases outside gene matches: 6. The CDR3 coding sequence is TGTGCCAGCAGCGCGTCTACTAGCGGGAGCTACAATGAGCAGTTCTTC. Protein product: CASSASTSGSYNEQFF. The whole variable domain, filled in from reference TRBV7-9 and TRBJ2-1, reads DTGVSQNPRHKITKRGQNVTFRCDPISEHNRLYWYRQTLGQGPEFLTYFQNEAQLEKSRLLSDRFSAERPKGSFSTLEIQRTEQGDSAMYLCASSASTSGSYNEQFFGPGTRLTVL.